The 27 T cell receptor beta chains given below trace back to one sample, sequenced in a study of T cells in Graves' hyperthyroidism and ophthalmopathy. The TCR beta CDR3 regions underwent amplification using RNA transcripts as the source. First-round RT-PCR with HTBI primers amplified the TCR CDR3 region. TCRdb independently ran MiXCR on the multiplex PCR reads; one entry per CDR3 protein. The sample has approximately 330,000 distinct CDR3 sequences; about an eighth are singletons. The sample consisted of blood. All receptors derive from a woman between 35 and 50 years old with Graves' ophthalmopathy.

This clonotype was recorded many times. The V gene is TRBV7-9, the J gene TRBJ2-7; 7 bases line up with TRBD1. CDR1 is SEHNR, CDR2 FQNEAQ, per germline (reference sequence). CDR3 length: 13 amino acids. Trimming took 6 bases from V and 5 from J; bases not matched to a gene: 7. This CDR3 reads CASSHRGHNEQYF. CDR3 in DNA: TGTGCCAGCAGTCATAGGGGGCACAACGAGCAGTACTTC.

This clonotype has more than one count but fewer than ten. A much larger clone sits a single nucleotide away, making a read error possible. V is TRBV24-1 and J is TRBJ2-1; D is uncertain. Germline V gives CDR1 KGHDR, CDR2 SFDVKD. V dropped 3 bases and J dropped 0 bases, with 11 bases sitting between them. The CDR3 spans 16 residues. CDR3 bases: TGTGCCACCAGTGATCTCAACTATAACTCCTACAATGAGCAGTTCTTC. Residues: CATSDLNYNSYNEQFF.

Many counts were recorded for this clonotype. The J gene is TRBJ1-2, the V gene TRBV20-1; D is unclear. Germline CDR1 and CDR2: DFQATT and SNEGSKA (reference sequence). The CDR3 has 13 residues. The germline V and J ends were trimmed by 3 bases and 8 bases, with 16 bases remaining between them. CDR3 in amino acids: CSASFDQVRGYTF. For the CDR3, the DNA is TGCAGTGCTAGTTTCGATCAGGTGCGAGGCTACACCTTC.

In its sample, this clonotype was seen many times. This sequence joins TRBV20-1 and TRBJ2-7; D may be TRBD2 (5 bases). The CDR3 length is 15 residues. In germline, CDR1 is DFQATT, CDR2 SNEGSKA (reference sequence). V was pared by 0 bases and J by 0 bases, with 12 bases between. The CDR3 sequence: CSARDSGESSYEQYF. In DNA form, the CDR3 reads TGCAGTGCTAGAGACAGCGGAGAGAGCTCCTACGAGCAGTACTTC.

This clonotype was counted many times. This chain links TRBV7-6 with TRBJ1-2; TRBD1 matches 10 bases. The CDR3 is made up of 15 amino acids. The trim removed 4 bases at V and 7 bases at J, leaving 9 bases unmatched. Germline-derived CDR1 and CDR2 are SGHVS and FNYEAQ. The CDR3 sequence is CASSSKGQGIGGYTF. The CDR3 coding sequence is TGTGCCAGCAGCTCCAAGGGACAGGGGATTGGTGGCTACACCTTC.

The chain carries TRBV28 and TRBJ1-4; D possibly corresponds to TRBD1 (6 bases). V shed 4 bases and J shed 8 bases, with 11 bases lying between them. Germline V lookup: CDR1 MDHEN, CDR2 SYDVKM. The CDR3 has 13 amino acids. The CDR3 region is CASSSDRSEKLFF. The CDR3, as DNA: TGTGCCAGCAGTTCCGACAGGAGCGAAAAACTGTTTTTT.

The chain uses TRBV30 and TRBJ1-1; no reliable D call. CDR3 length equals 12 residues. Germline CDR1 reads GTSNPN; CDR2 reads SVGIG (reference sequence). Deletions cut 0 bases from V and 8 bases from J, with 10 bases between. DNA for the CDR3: TGTGCCTGGAGTGTATCCGGGTACGAAGCTTTCTTT. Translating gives CAWSVSGYEAFF.

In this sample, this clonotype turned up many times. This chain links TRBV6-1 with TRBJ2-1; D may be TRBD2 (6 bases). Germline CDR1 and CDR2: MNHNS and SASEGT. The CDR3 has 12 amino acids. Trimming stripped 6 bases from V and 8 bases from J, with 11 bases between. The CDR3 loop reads CASSATGDEQFF. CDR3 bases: TGTGCCAGCAGCGCCACGGGGGATGAGCAGTTCTTC.

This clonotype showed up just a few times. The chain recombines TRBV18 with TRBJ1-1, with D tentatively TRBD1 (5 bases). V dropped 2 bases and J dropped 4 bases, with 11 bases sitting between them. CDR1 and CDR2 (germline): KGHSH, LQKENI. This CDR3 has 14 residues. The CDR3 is CASSPDGGSTEAFF. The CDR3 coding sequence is TGTGCCAGCTCACCAGATGGGGGTAGCACTGAAGCTTTCTTT.

The CDR3: CASSLGSSEAFF. As DNA, the CDR3 is TGTGCCAGCAGCTTAGGCAGCTCCGAAGCTTTCTTT. J is TRBJ1-1 and V is TRBV7-9, with unresolved D. The CDR3 extends over 12 amino acids. Germline lookup yields CDR1 SEHNR and CDR2 FQNEAQ (reference sequence). V was clipped by 1 base and J by 8 bases, with 8 bases between them. Full variable domain (remainder filled in from reference TRBV7-9 and TRBJ1-1): DTGVSQNPRHKITKRGQNVTFRCDPISEHNRLYWYRQTLGQGPEFLTYFQNEAQLEKSRLLSDRFSAERPKGSFSTLEIQRTEQGDSAMYLCASSLGSSEAFFGQGTRLTVV.

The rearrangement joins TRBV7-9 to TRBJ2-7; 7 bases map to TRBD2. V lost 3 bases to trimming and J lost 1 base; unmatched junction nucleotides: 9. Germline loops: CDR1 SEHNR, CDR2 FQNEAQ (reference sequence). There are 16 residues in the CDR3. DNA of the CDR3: TGTGCCAGCAGCTTTTGGGGTAGGGGACTATCCTACGAGCAGTACTTC. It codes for CASSFWGRGLSYEQYF.

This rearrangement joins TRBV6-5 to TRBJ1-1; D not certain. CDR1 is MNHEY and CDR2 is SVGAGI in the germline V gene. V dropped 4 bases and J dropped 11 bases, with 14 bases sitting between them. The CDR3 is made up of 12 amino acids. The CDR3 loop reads CASSLGPSVAFF. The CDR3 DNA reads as TGTGCCAGCAGTTTAGGGCCCTCTGTGGCTTTCTTT.

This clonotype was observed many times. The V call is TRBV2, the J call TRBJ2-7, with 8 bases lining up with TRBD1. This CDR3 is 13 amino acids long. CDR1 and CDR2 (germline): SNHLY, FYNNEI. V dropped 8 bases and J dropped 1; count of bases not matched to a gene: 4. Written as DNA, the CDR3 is TGTGCCAGCCGGGACAGGCTATCCTACGAGCAGTACTTC. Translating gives CASRDRLSYEQYF.

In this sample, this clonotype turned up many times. Here the CDR3 DNA reads TGTGCCAGCAGTTGGCTCAGGGGTAGGTCCTACGAGCAGTACTTC. It translates to CASSWLRGRSYEQYF. The chain combines TRBV28 with TRBJ2-7; TRBD1 is a possible D gene (6 bases). Germline assignment: CDR1 MDHEN and CDR2 SYDVKM. V was cut by 4 bases and J by 1 base, with 14 bases left in between. This CDR3 is built from 15 residues.

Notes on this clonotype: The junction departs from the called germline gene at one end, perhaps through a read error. CDR3 DNA: TGCGGTGCTTTAGGGGCGCCGGATGAAAAACTGTTTTTT. Its protein is CGALGAPDEKLFF. The chain links TRBV20-1 to TRBJ1-4, with a tentative D call TRBD1 (5 bases). The CDR3 is made up of 13 amino acids. Germline assignment: CDR1 DFQATT and CDR2 SNEGSKA (reference sequence).

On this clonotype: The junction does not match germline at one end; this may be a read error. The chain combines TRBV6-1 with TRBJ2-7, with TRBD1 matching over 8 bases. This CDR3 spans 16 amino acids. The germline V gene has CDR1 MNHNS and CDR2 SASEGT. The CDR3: CAGSEINRGFHYEQYF. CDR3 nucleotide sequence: TGTGCCGGCAGCGAAATAAACAGGGGGTTTCACTACGAGCAGTACTTC.

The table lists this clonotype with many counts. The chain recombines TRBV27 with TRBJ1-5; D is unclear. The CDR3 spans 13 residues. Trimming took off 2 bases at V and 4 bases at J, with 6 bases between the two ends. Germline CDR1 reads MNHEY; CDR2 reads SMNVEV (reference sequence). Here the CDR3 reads CASSLIVNQPQHF. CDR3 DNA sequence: TGTGCCAGCAGTTTAATAGTAAATCAGCCCCAGCATTTT.

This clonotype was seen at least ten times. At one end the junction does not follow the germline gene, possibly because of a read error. This CDR3 is CASSQGSYEQYF. The CDR3 bases are TGTGCCAGCAGTCAAGGTTCCTACGAGCAGTACTTC. The V call is TRBV3-1, the J call TRBJ2-7; D uncertain. Per the germline V gene, CDR1 is LGHDT and CDR2 is YNNKEL (reference sequence). The CDR3 is 12 amino acids.

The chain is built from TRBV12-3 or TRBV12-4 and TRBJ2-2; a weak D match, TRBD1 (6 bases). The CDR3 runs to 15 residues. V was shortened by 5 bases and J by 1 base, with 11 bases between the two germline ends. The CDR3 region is CASSPPTGNTGELFF. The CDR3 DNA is TGTGCCAGCAGTCCCCCGACAGGGAACACCGGGGAGCTGTTTTTT.

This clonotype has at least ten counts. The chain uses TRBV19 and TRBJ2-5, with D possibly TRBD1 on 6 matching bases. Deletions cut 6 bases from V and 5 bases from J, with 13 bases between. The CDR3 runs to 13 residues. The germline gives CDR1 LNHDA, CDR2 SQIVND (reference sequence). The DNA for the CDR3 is TGTGCCAGTAGCAGTACAGGGTTGGAGACCCAGTACTTC. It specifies CASSSTGLETQYF.

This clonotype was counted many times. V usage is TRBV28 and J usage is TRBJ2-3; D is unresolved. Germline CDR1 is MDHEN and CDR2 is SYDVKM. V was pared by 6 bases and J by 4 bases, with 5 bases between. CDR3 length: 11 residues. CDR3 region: CASRVADTQYF. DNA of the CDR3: TGTGCCAGCAGGGTCGCAGATACGCAGTATTTT.

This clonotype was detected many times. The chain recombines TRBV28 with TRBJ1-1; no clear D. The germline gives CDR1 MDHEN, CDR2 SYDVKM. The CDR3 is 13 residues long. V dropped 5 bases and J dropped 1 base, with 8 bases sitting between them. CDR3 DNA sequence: TGTGCCAGCAGTACAAGCGGGAACACTGAAGCTTTCTTT. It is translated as CASSTSGNTEAFF.

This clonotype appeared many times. The CDR3 loop is CSGFSPEGYEQYF. The CDR3 DNA is TGCAGTGGTTTTAGTCCTGAGGGTTACGAGCAGTACTTC. The genes are TRBV20-1 and TRBJ2-7, with D possibly TRBD2 on 5 matching bases. The CDR3 spans 13 residues. CDR1 and CDR2 (germline): DFQATT, SNEGSKA (reference sequence). Deletions cut 7 bases from V and 4 bases from J, with 17 bases between.

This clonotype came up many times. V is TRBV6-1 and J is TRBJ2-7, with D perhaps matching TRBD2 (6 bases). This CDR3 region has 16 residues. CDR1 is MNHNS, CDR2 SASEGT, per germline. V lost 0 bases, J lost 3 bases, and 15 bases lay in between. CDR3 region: CASSEASLGDFYEQYF. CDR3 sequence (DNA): TGTGCCAGCAGTGAAGCGTCGTTAGGGGACTTCTACGAGCAGTACTTC.

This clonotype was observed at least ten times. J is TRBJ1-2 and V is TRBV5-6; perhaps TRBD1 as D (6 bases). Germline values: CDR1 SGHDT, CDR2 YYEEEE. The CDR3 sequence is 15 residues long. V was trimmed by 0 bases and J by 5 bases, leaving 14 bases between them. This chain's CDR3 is CASSLDLAGAYGYTF. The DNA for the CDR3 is TGTGCCAGCAGCTTGGACTTAGCAGGGGCGTATGGCTACACCTTC.

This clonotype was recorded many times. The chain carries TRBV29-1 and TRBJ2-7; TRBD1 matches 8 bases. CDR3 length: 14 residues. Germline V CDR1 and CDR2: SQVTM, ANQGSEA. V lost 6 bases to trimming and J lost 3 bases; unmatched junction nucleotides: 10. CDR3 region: CSVINRGDFYEQYF. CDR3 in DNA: TGCAGCGTAATAAACAGGGGGGACTTCTACGAGCAGTACTTC.

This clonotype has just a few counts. The CDR3 bases are TGTGCCAGCAGCGTTTTGTGGTTCGGCGCGGGAGATCGGGATGAGCAGTTCTTC. This gives the protein CASSVLWFGAGDRDEQFF. This rearrangement joins TRBV7-9 to TRBJ2-1; 7 bases line up with TRBD2. CDR3 length: 18 amino acids. V was clipped by 5 bases and J by 8 bases; unmatched bases: 21. CDR1 is SEHNR, CDR2 FQNEAQ, per germline (reference sequence).